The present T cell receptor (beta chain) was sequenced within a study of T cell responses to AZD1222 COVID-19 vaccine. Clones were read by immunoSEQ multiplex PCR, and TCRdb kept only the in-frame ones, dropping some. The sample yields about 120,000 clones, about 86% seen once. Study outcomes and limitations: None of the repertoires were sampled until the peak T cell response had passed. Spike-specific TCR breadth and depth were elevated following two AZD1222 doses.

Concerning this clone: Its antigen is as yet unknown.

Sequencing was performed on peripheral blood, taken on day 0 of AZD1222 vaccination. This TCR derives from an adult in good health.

The CDR3 is CASSASTSGITGELFF. The CDR3 coding sequence is TGTGCCAGCAGCGCCTCGACTAGCGGAATAACCGGGGAGCTGTTTTTT. This rearrangement joins TRBV9 to TRBJ2-2, with 9 bases aligning to TRBD2. Trimming cost V 3 bases and J 5 bases; bases outside gene matches: 8. Germline V CDR1 and CDR2: SGDLS, YYNGEE. The CDR3 is 16 residues long. Full variable domain (outside the CDR3, taken from reference TRBV9 and TRBJ2-2): DSGVTQTPKHLITATGQRVTLRCSPRSGDLSVYWYQQSLDQGLQFLIQYYNGEERAKGNILERFSAQQFPDLHSELNLSSLELGDSALYFCASSASTSGITGELFFGEGSRLTVL.